The clone carrying this T cell receptor beta chain has a handful of counts. The sample comes from a study of human T cells and chemical hapten exposure. Time point noted: patch test 2, 6 weeks after DPC sensitization. The treatment was: therapeutic diphenylcyclopropenone sensitization with weekly scalp DPC. One entry per CDR3 protein results from TCRdb running MiXCR on the RACE reads. The data hold 80,000 to 95,000 distinct CDR3 sequences, with 8% to 13% observed a single time. The V gene lost 2 bases and the J gene lost 0 bases, with 14 bases spanning the gap. This CDR3 is 17 amino acids long. Germline V gives CDR1 MNHNS, CDR2 SASEGT.

The sequence came from a man aged 40-49 years with alopecia areata. Some clones in this sample may be carry-over from other donors' samples. Sequencing used whole blood, obtained in connection with sensitization to the hapten diphenylcyclopropenone (DPC). This chain links TRBV6-1 with TRBJ1-5; no reliable D call. The CDR3 region has the DNA TGTGCCAGCAGTGAATTCGCCAAGGCGGATAGCAATCAGCCCCAGCATTTT. It codes for CASSEFAKADSNQPQHF.